This T cell receptor (beta chain) was recorded in a study of beta chain features in type 1 diabetes (dated by TCRdb to 2016 to 2018). Regarding the research as a whole: No differences in mean age, gender distribution, total cell number or subset yield were found between patients and healthy donors. In the study, recently diagnosed type 1 diabetes patients and matched healthy donors were compared on the TCRB repertoires of their sorted circulating CD4+ T cell subsets. Whereas all 28 donors provided naive and central memory subsets, regulatory and stem cell-like memory subsets were isolated from just 8 patients and about eight healthy donors. Across all samples, about 110 million sorted cells were examined, and cell number per subset correlated strongly with RNA yield.

The entire amount of isolated RNA was reverse transcribed using the High Capacity cDNA Reverse Transcription Kit, so the sequenced TCRB transcripts were expressed ones. Naive, central memory and regulatory T cell samples underwent deep immunoSEQ sequencing, averaging around 4 million total reads per sample. Sorted cells were lysed in RLT buffer, and RNA was extracted using DNase-treated RNeasy Micro or Mini kits according to cell number. Each cell subset was processed separately to prevent cross-contamination, with patient and healthy donor samples processed together. The immunoSEQ multiplex PCR was used to amplify TCRB sequences from cDNA, yielding 87-bp fragments that span the CDR3 region. Amplicons were sequenced on the Illumina HiSeq platform. Under the source paper's analysis protocol: PCR bias was corrected computationally using synthetic template baselines, and reads within Hamming distance 2 were collapsed, with unmergeable singletons discarded. Reads were aligned to IMGT to assign V, D and J genes, CDR3 length, and insertions or deletions at six rearrangement sites. Within each subset, clonotype counts were normalized to the number of sorted cells before true diversity and Gini coefficients were calculated with the tcR R package. The overlap coefficient, calculated on TCRB nucleotide sequences, was used to quantify repertoire sharing. As a proxy for the pre-selection repertoire, out-of-frame TCRB sequences from naive cells were analyzed. TCRdb obtained this table from immuneACCESS and retained in-frame rearrangements with V and J assigned. These tables miss some clones; where compared with another copy, unresolved V genes account for less than half of the shortfall, and the remainder is unexplained. V and J calls plus clone size are reproduced from that table; the DNA served to infer D and trimming. In this sample the table shows around 400,000 clones, roughly an eighth of which occur a single time. The biggest ten clones account for more than 0.015% of the sample.

This clone was seen a handful of times. Its antigen target is currently unknown. No qualities accompany the bases; no much larger clone lies one base away. Reading the germline V gene gives CDR1 SGHDT and CDR2 YYEEEE. From the cysteine up to the phenylalanine, the CDR3 has a length of 16 residues. Only CDR3 DNA remains: 48 bases, in frame from the first base. The junction carries 17 bases between V and J, which are trimmed by 0 bases and 7 bases respectively. Paper-wide results and their limitations: In all four CD4+ subsets, TCRB CDR3 length was moderately but significantly shorter in type 1 diabetes patients. HLA sub-analyses involved small numbers of individuals, so any influence of HLA type on TCRB rearrangement remained unresolved. The naive, central memory and regulatory TCRB repertoires appeared to resemble one another more closely among patients than among healthy donors. At VDJ recombination sites, patients with type 1 diabetes made fewer insertions and deleted more nucleotides, a pattern implying thymic rearrangement abnormalities. PCR may preferentially amplify shorter templates, but because patient and control samples were amplified and corrected together, any resulting skew would affect both groups equally. Because cDNA was sequenced instead of genomic DNA, highly expressing activated cells could be over-represented, though the groups showed no difference in activation or CD3 levels.

Each donor gave one peripheral blood draw, approximately 110 mL on average, collected into heparinised tubes. Using a panel that included CD45RO, CCR7, CD25, CD127, CD95 and CD27, naive, central memory, regulatory and stem cell-like memory CD4+ T cells were sorted on a BD FACSAria II. All sorted populations exceeded 95% purity. PBMCs were separated immediately by Lymphoprep density gradient centrifugation and were stained directly, without being cultured. So that batch effects would be minimized, each experiment stained and sorted samples in pairs, pairing one healthy donor with one patient. The TCR sequence derives from a man younger than 35 in good health. The source material was naive CD4+ T cells from blood. Reading the label with the study, this specimen's cell subset or site is: true naive CD4+ T cells. The chain joins TRBV5-6 to TRBJ1-3; no D gene is confidently identified. This receptor carries the CDR3 CASSLAGRRSWNTIYF. In nucleotides, the sequence is TGTGCCAGCAGCTTGGCAGGTAGGAGGTCGTGGAACACCATATATTTT.